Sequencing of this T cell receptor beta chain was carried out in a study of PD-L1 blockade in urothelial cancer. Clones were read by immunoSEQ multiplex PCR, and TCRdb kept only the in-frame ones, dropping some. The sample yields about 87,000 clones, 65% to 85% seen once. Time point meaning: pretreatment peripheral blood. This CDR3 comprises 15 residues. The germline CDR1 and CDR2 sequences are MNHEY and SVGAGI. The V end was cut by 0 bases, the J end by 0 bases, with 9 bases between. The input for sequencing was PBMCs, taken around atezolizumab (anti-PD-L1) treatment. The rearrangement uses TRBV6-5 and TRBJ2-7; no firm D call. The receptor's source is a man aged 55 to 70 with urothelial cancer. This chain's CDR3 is CASSYSRAGSYEQYF. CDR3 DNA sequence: TGTGCCAGCAGTTACTCGAGAGCAGGCTCCTACGAGCAGTACTTC.